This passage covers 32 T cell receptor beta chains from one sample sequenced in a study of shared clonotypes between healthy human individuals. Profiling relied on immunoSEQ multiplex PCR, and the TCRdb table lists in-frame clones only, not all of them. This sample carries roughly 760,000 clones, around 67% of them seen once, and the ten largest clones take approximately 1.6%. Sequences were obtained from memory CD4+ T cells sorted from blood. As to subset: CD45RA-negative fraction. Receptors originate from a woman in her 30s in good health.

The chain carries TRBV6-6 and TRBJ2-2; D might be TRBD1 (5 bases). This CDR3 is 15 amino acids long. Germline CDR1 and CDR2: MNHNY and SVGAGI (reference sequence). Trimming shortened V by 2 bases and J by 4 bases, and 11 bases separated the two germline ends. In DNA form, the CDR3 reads TGTGCCAGCAGTTACGACAGATCCTCCACCGGGGAGCTGTTTTTT. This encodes CASSYDRSSTGELFF.

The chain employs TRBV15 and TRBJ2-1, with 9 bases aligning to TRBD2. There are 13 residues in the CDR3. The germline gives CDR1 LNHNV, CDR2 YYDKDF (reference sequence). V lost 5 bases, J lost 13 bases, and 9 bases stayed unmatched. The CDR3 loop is CATSPTLAGFQFF. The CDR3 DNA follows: TGTGCCACCAGCCCAACTCTAGCGGGGTTCCAGTTCTTC.

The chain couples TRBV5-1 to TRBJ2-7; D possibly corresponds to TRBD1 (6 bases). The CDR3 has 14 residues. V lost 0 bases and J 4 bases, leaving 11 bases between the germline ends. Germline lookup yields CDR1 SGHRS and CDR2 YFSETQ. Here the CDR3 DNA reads TGCGCCAGCAGCTTGGCCCCAGGGGAATACGAGCAGTACTTC. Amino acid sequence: CASSLAPGEYEQYF.

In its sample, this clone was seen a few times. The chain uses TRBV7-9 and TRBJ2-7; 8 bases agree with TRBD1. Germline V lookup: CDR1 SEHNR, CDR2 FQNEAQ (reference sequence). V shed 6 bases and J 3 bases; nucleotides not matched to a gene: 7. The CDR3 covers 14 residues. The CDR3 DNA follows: TGTGCCAGCAGTCAACCGGGACAGGACTACGAGCAGTACTTC. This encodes CASSQPGQDYEQYF. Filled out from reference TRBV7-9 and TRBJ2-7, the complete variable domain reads DTGVSQNPRHKITKRGQNVTFRCDPISEHNRLYWYRQTLGQGPEFLTYFQNEAQLEKSRLLSDRFSAERPKGSFSTLEIQRTEQGDSAMYLCASSQPGQDYEQYFGPGTRLTVT.

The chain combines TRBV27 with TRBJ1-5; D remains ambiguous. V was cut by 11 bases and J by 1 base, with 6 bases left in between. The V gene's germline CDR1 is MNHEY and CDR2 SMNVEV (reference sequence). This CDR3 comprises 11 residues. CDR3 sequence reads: CAHRSNQPQHF. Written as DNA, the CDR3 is TGTGCCCACCGGAGCAATCAGCCCCAGCATTTT.

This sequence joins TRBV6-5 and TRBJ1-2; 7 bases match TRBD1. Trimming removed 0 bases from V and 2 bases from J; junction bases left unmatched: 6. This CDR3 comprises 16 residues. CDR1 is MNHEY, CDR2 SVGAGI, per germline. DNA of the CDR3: TGTGCCAGCAGTTACTCATGGGGGACAGACAACTATGGCTACACCTTC. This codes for CASSYSWGTDNYGYTF.

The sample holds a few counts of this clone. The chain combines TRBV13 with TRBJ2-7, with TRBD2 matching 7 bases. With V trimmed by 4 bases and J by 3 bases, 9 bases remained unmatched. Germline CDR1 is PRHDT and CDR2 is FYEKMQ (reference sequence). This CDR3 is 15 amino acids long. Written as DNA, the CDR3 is TGTGCCAGCAGCTCTCGGGACTACCCGATCTACGAGCAGTACTTC. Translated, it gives CASSSRDYPIYEQYF.

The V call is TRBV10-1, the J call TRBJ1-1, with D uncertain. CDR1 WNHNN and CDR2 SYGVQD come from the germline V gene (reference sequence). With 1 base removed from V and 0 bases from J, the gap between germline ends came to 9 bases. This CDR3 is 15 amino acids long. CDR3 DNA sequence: TGCGCCAGCAGTGAGTATGTCACGATGAACACTGAAGCTTTCTTT. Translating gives CASSEYVTMNTEAFF.

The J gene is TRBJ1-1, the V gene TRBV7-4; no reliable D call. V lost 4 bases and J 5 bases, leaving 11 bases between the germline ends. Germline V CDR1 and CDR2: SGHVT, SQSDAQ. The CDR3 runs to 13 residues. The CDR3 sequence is CASSSATWTEAFF. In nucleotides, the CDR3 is TGTGCCAGCAGCTCGGCTACGTGGACTGAAGCTTTCTTT.

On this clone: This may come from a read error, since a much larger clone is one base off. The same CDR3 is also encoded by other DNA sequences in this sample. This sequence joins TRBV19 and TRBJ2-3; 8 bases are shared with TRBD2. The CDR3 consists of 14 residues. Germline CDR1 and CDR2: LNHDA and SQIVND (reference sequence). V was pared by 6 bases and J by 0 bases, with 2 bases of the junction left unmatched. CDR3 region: CASRSSGSTDTQYF. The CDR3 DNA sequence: TGTGCCAGTAGATCTAGCGGGAGCACAGATACGCAGTATTTT.

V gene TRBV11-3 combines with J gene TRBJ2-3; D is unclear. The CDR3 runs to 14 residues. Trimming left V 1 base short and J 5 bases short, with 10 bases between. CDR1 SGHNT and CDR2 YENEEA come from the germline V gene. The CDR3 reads CASSLGEDGDTQYF. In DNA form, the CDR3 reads TGTGCCAGCAGCTTAGGGGAAGATGGAGATACGCAGTATTTT.

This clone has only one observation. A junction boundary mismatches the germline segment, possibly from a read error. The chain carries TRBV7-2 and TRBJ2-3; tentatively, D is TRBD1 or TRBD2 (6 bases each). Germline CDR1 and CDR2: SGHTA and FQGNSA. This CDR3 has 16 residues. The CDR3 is CASSLVVGGGTDTQYF. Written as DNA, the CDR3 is TGTGCCAGCAGCTTAGTGGTGGGGGGCGGCACGGATACGCAGTATTTT.

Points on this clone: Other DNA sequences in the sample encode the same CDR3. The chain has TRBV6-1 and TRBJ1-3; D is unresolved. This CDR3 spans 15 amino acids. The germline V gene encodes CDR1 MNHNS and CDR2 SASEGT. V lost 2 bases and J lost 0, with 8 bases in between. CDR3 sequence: CASSESRNSGNTIYF. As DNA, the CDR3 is TGTGCCAGCAGTGAATCTAGGAACTCTGGAAACACCATATATTTT.

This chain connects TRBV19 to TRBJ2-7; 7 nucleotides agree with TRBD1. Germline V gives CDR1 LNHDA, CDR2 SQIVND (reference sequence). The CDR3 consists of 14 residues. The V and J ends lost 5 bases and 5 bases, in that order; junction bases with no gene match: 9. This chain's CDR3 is CASSAPRQGNEQYF. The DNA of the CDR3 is TGTGCCAGTAGTGCCCCCCGACAGGGAAACGAGCAGTACTTC.

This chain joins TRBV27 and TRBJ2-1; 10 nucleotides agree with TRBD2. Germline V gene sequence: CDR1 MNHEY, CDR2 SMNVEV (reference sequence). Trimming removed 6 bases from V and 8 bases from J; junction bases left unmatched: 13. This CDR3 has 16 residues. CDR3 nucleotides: TGTGCCAGCAGAAGTGGGCTAGCGGGAGACCGGGATGAGCAGTTCTTC. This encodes CASRSGLAGDRDEQFF.

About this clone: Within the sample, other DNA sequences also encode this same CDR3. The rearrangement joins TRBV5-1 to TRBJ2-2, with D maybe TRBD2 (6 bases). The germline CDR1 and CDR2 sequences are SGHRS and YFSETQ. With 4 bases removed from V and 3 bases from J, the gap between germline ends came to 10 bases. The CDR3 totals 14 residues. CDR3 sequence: CASSGGTDTGELFF. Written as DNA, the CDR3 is TGCGCCAGCAGCGGGGGGACGGACACCGGGGAGCTGTTTTTT. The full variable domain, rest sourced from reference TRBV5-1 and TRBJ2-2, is KAGVTQTPRYLIKTRGQQVTLSCSPISGHRSVSWYQQTPGQGLQFLFEYFSETQRNKGNFPGRFSGRQFSNSRSEMNVSTLELGDSALYLCASSGGTDTGELFFGEGSRLTVL.

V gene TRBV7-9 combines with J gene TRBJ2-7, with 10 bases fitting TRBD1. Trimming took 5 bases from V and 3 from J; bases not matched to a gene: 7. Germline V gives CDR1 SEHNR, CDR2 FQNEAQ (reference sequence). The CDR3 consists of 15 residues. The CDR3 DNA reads TGTGCCAGCAGCCCTAAGACAGGGGGCATCTACGAGCAGTACTTC. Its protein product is CASSPKTGGIYEQYF.

CDR3 amino acids: CASSRDRNYGYTF. The CDR3 DNA is TGTGCCAGCAGCCGGGACCGAAACTATGGCTACACCTTC. The genes are TRBV5-8 and TRBJ1-2, with a possible D match to TRBD1 (5 bases). The germline CDR1 and CDR2 sequences are SGHTS and YDEGEE. V lost 4 bases to trimming and J lost 2 bases, with 9 bases between them. The length of the CDR3 is 13 residues.

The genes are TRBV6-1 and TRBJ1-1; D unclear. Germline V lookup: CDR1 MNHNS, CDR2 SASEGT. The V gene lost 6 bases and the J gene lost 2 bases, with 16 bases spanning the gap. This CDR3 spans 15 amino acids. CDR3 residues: CASSAYFSGNTEAFF. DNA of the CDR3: TGTGCCAGCAGCGCCTATTTTTCGGGAAACACTGAAGCTTTCTTT.

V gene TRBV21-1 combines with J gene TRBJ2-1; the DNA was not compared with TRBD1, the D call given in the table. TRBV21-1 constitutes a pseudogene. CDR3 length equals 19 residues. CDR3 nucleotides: TGTGCCAGCAGCAAAGCGCTAGCAGGGGGCGAAAGGGGCTACAATGAGCAGTTCTTC. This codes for CASSKALAGGERGYNEQFF.

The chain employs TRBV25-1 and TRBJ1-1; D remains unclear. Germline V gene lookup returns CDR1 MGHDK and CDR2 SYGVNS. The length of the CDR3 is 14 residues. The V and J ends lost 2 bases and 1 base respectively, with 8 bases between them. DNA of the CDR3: TGTGCCAGCAGTGAACAAGGAGGGAACACTGAAGCTTTCTTT. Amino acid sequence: CASSEQGGNTEAFF.

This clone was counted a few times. The CDR3 loop reads CASSHSDEFSTKQYF. DNA of the CDR3: TGCGCCAGCAGTCATTCGGACGAGTTTTCTACGAAGCAGTACTTC. This chain links TRBV23-1 with TRBJ2-7, with D unresolved. TRBV23-1 is marked as an open reading frame, function uncertain. This CDR3 region has 15 residues. Trimming left V 3 bases short and J 8 bases short, with 20 bases between.

CDR3 DNA sequence: TGTGCCAGCAGCCGAACTAGCGGATCTTTCACAGATACGCAGTATTTT. This sequence encodes CASSRTSGSFTDTQYF. The chain carries TRBV6-4 and TRBJ2-3; TRBD2 matches at 8 bases. Germline V gives CDR1 MRHNA, CDR2 SNTAGT. With V trimmed by 6 bases and J by 2 bases, 10 bases remained unmatched. This CDR3 has 16 residues.

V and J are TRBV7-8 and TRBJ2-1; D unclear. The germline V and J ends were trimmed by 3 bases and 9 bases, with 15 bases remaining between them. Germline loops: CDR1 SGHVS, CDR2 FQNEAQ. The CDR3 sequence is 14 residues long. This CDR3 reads CASSFIYPPGEQFF. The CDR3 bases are TGTGCCAGCAGCTTTATTTATCCCCCCGGTGAGCAGTTCTTC.

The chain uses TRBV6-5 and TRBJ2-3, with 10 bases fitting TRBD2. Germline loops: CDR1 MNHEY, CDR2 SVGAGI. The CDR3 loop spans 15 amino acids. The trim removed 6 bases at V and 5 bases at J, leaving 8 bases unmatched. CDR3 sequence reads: CASRILAGRGDTQYF. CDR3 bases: TGTGCCAGCAGGATACTAGCGGGACGGGGAGATACGCAGTATTTT.

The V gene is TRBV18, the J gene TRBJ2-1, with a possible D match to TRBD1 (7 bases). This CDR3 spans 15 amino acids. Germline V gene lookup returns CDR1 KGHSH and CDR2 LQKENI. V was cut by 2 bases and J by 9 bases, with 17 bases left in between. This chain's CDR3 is CASSPFKGAEGEQFF. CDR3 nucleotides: TGTGCCAGCTCACCATTCAAGGGGGCGGAGGGTGAGCAGTTCTTC.

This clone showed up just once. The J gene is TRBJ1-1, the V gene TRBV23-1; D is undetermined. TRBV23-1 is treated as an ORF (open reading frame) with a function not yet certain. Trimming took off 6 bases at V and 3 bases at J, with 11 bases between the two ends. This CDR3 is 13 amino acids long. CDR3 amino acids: CASSRSEDTEAFF. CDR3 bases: TGCGCCAGCAGCCGAAGCGAGGACACTGAAGCTTTCTTT.

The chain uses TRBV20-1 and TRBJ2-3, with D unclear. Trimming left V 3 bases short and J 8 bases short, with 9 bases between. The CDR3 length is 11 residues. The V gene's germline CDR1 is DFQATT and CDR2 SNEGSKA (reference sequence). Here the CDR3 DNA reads TGCAGTGCTAGTTCCGTGGGTACGCAGTATTTT. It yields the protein CSASSVGTQYF.

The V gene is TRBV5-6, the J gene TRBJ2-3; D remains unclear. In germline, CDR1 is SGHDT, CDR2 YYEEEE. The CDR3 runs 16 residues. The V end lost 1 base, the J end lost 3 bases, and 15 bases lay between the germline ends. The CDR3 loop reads CASSLRLLVPTDTQYF. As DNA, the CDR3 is TGTGCCAGCAGCTTGCGGCTCCTAGTCCCGACAGATACGCAGTATTTT.

The chain's CDR3 is CASRTGDNQPQHF. The CDR3 nucleotides read TGCGCCAGCAGGACAGGAGACAATCAGCCCCAGCATTTT. This chain uses TRBV23-1 with TRBJ1-5; perhaps TRBD1 as D (6 bases). TRBV23-1 is noted as an ORF with a role that remains uncertain. V shed 6 bases and J shed 3 bases, with 9 bases lying between them. The CDR3 has 13 residues.

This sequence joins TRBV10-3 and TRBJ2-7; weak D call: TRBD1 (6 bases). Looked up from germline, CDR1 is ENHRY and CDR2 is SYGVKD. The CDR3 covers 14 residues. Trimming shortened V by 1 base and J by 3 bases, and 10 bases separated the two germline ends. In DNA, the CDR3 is TGTGCCATCAGTGAGTTGGACAGCCTCTACGAGCAGTACTTC. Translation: CAISELDSLYEQYF.

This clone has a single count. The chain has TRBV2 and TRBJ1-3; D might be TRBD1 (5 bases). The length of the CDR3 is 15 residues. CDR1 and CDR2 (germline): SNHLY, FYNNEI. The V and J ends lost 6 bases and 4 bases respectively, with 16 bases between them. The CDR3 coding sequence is TGTGCCAGCAGAGACTCGGGGGGTCCAGGAAACACCATATATTTT. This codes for CASRDSGGPGNTIYF.